Below, one TCR beta chain is given with its context. The CDR3 totals 14 residues. Trimming took off 6 bases at V and 2 bases at J, with 11 bases between the two ends. Germline V gives CDR1 MNHNY, CDR2 SVGAGI (reference sequence). The data were taken from a study of blood T cell repertoires in COVID-19. For the study at large: Acute and convalescent COVID-19 specimens originated in the United States, Italy and Spain. The cDNA or gDNA used as material had been derived from T cells, B-cell-depleted T cells, or PBMCs.

Generated by immunoSEQ multiplex PCR, the TCRdb table keeps only in-frame clones and is missing some. The sample comprises approximately 440,000 clones, around 89% of which are singletons, and roughly 12% rests with the top ten. Seattle patient enrollment occurred during active infection, with longitudinal follow-up thereafter. The chain is built from TRBV6-6 and TRBJ1-3, with unresolved D. The sequenced sample consisted of peripheral blood. The origin of this receptor is a woman aged 45 to 65 with COVID-19, enrolled during active disease. The CDR3 DNA reads as TGTGCCAGCAGCACGTGGGGAGCTGGAAACACCATATATTTT. The encoded protein is CASSTWGAGNTIYF.